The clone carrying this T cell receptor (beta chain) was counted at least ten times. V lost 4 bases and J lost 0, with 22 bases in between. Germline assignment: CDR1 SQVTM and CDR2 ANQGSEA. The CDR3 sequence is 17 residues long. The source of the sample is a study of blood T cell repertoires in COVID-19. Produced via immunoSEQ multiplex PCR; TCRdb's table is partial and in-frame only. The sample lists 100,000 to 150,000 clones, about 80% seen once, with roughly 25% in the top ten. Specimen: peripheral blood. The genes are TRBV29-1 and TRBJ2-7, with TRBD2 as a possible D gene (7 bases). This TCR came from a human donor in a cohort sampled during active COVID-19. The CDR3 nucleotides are TGCAGCGTTGTGGGGGGGCGGGACGTCTCAAGCTCCTACGAGCAGTACTTC. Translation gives CSVVGGRDVSSSYEQYF.